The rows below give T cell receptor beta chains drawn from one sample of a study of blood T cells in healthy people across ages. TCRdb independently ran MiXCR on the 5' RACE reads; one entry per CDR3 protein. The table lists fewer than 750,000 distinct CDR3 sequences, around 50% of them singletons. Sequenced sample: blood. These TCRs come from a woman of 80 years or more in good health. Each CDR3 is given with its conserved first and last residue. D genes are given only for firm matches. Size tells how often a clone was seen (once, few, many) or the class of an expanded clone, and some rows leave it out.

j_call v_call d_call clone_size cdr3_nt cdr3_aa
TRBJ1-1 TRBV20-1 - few TGCAGTGCCACCCGGGTGGGTGTGAACACTGAAGCTTTCTTT CSATRVGVNTEAFF
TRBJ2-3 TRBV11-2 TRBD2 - TGTGCCAGCAGCCCAGGGACTAGCTTTTCGACAGATACGCAGTATTTT CASSPGTSFSTDTQYF
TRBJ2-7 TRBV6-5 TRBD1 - TGTGCCGGCAGTTACTCGATGACAGGGGCATCCTACGAGCAGTACTTC CAGSYSMTGASYEQYF
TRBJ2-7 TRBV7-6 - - TGTGCCAGCAGCTTAGGGGAGAGCGAGCAGTACTTC CASSLGESEQYF
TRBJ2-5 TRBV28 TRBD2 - TGTGCCAGCAGTTCCCATAGCGGGGGTCAAGAGACCCAGTACTTC CASSSHSGGQETQYF
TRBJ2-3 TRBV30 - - TGTGCCTGGAGTGTAGAGGGTAATACGCAGTATTTT CAWSVEGNTQYF
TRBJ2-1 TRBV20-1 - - TGCAGTGCTTACGGACATAACTCCTACAATGAGCAGTTCTTC CSAYGHNSYNEQFF
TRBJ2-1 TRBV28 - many TGTGCCAGCAGTTGGACAGACAATGAGCAGTTCTTC CASSWTDNEQFF
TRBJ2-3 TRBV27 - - TGTGCCAGCAGATACGGGACGGCTAGCACAGATACTCAGTATTTT CASRYGTASTDTQYF
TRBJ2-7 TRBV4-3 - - TGCGCCAGCAGCCAAGATGTGGTTGGGTACTACGAGCAGTACTTC CASSQDVVGYYEQYF
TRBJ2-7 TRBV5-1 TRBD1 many TGCGCCAGCAGCTTGGAGGCCCTAAACAGGGGAAACTACGAGCAGTACTTC CASSLEALNRGNYEQYF
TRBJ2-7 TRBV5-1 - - TGCGCCAGCAGTTCCGGGACCGAGTCCTCCTACGAGCAGTACTTC CASSSGTESSYEQYF
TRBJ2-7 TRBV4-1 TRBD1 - TGCGCCAGCAGCCGTGGGGGGACAGGACGCTCCTACGAGCAGTACTTC CASSRGGTGRSYEQYF
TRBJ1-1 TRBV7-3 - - TGTGCCAGCAGCTCGGCGGGAATTGCTGAAGCTTTCTTT CASSSAGIAEAFF
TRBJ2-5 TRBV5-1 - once TGCGCCAGCAGCTTGACAAGGATTGTCCAAGAGACCCAGTACTTC CASSLTRIVQETQYF
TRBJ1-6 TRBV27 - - TGTGCCAGCCAAGACAGTTTGAATTCACCCCTCCACTTT CASQDSLNSPLHF
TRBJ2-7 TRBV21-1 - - TGTGCCAGCAGCAAAGGGGGGCTAGCGGGACTCTACGAGCAGTACTTC CASSKGGLAGLYEQYF
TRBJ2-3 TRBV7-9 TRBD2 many TGTGCCAGCAGCTTATTTCCGAGCCTAGCGGTCCACACAGATACGCAGTATTTT CASSLFPSLAVHTDTQYF
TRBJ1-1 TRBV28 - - TGTGCCAGCAGTTTAGCCCAGCCTGAAGCTTTCTTT CASSLAQPEAFF
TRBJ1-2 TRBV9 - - TGTGCCAGCAGCGTATTAAGCGGCGGCTACACCTTC CASSVLSGGYTF
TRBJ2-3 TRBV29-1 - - TGCAGCGTTGAATGGCGTGGGACAGATACGCAGTATTTT CSVEWRGTDTQYF
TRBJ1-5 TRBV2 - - TGTGCCAGCAGTGAAACGGCAGTACTAAGTAGCAATCAGCCCCAGCATTTT CASSETAVLSSNQPQHF
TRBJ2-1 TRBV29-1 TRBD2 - TGCAGCGTTGATAAGGGGGCTAGCGGGGGATCTGGTGAGCAGTTCTTC CSVDKGASGGSGEQFF
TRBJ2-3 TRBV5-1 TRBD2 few TGCGCCAGCAGCCAAGCGGGAGCGGGCGTCGATACGCAGTATTTT CASSQAGAGVDTQYF
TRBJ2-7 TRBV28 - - TGTGCCAGCAGTTCCCCCAGTGAAGTAATCCACGAGCAGTACTTC CASSSPSEVIHEQYF
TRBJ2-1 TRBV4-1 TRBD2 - TGCGCCAGCAGCCCAAGGGCGGGAGGGCCTCGGAATGAGCAGTTCTTC CASSPRAGGPRNEQFF
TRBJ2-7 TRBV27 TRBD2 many TGTGCCAGCAGTTCCTCCCAAAAGGGACTAGCGGGAGTGTACGAGCAGTACTTC CASSSSQKGLAGVYEQYF
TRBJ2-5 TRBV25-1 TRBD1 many TGTGCCAGCAGTCCCGGGACAGCTAAAGAGACCCAGTACTTC CASSPGTAKETQYF
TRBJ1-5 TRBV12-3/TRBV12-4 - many TGTGCCAGCAGTGTATCGGGAGATCAGCCCCAGCATTTT CASSVSGDQPQHF
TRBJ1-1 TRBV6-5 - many TGTGCCAGCAGTTTTCTAAAGGAAAACACTGAAGCTTTCTTT CASSFLKENTEAFF
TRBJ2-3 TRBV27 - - TGTGCCAGCAGTCCGCCGGGACCCCTGTTAAATACGCAGTATTTT CASSPPGPLLNTQYF
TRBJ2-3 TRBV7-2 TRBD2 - TGTGCCAGCAGCTTAGTGGTAGCGGGGGGAGTCGATACGCAGTATTTT CASSLVVAGGVDTQYF
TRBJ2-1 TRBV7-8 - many TGTGCCAGCACCGCAGGGTCGTCGGGTGAGCAGTTCTTC CASTAGSSGEQFF
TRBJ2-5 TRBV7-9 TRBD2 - TGTGCCAGCAGCTTAGAGGTCGGGGGGGCCGAGGGAGAGACCCAGTACTTC CASSLEVGGAEGETQYF
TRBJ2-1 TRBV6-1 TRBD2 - TGTGCCAGCCAACCTCTCCTGGGGGGGACCAATGAGCAGTTCTTC CASQPLLGGTNEQFF
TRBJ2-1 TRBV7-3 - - TGTGCCAGCAGCTTCAGGGGCCGTGAGCAGTTCTTC CASSFRGREQFF
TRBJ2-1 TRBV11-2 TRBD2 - TGTGCCAGCAGCTTAGTACTAGCGGGGGCCGACAATGAGCAGTTCTTC CASSLVLAGADNEQFF
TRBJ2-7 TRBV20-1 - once TGCAGTGCTCGAATCTCCTACGAGCAGTACTTC CSARISYEQYF
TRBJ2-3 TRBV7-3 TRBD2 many TGTGCCAGCAGCTCGACCGGGACTAGTGCAGATACGCAGTATTTT CASSSTGTSADTQYF
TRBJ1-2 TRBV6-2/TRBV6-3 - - TGTGCCAGCAGCCCGGGGATACCCTATGGCTACACCTTC CASSPGIPYGYTF
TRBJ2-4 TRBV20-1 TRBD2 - TGCAGTGCTAGTGGTAGCGGGAGGATTGTTATAGCCAAAAACATTCAGTACTTC CSASGSGRIVIAKNIQYF
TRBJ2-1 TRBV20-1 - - TGCAGTGCTAGCAAGGGACCGCTCTCCTACAATGAGCAGTTCTTC CSASKGPLSYNEQFF
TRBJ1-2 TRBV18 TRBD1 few TGTGCCAGCTCACCACAACAGGGGGCAATGGACTATGGCTACACCTTC CASSPQQGAMDYGYTF
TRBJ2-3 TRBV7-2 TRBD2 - TGTGCCAGCAGCGTCGGACTAGCGGGCGCAGATACGCAGTATTTT CASSVGLAGADTQYF
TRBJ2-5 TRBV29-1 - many TGCAGCGTGTCCGGCACCCCCACTCAAGAGACCCAGTACTTC CSVSGTPTQETQYF
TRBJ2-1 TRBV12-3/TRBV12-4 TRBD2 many TGTGCCAGCAGTTTACCTTATCTAGCGGGGGGGCCTTATGAGCAGTTCTTC CASSLPYLAGGPYEQFF
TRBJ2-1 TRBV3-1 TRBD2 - TGTGCCAGCAGCCCCCTTGGGCTAGCGGGGATGAATGAGCAGTTCTTC CASSPLGLAGMNEQFF
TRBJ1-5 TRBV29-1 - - TGCAGCGTTGAAGTGGAAGGCCTCGGGAACCAGCATTTT CSVEVEGLGNQHF
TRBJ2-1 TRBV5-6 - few TGTGCCAGCAGCTTGGATAAGGGAAAAAAGCAGTTCTTC CASSLDKGKKQFF
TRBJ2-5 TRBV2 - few TGTGCCAGCAGTCCAATGAATGAGCAGTACTTC CASSPMNEQYF
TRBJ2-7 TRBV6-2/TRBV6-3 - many TGTGCCAGCAGACCGGGACGGACGAGCTCCTACGAGCAGTACTTC CASRPGRTSSYEQYF
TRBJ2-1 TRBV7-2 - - TGTGCCAGCAGCTTAGTAAGGGAGGGGGAGACCCAGTTCTTC CASSLVREGETQFF
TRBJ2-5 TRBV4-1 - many TGCGCCAGCAGCCTTCTCTGGGGAGAGACCCAGTACTTC CASSLLWGETQYF
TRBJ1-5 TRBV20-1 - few TGCAGTGCTAGAGAGGTCAGCAATCAGCCCCAGCATTTT CSAREVSNQPQHF